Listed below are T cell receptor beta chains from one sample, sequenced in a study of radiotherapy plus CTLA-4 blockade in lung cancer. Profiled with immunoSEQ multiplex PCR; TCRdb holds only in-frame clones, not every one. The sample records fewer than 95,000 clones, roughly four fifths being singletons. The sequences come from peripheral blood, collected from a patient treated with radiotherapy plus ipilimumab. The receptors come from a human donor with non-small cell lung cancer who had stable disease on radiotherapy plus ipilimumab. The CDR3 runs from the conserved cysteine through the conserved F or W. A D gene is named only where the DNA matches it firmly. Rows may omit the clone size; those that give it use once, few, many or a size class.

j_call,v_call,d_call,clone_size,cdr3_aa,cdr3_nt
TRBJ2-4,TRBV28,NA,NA,CASSLSDPPSIQYF,TGTGCCAGCAGTTTATCGGACCCTCCGAGCATTCAGTACTTC
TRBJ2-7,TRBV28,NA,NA,CASSHGVRRGRVDEQYF,TGTGCCAGCAGCCACGGGGTGCGACGGGGGCGAGTTGACGAGCAGTACTTC
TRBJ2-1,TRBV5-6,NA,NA,CASSFPSVASFNEQFF,TGTGCCAGCAGCTTCCCTAGCGTAGCTTCCTTCAATGAGCAGTTCTTC
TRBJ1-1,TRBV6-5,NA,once,CASSYSTPGAEAFF,TGTGCCAGCAGTTACTCGACGCCGGGGGCTGAAGCTTTCTTT
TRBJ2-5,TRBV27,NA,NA,CASRRQTQEAQYF,TGTGCCAGCAGGCGACAAACCCAAGAGGCCCAGTACTTC
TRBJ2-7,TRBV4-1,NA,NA,CASSQARGGSSYEQYF,TGCGCCAGCAGCCAAGCGCGGGGTGGAAGCTCCTACGAGCAGTACTTC
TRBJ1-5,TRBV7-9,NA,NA,CASSPRGGGQPQHF,TGTGCCAGCAGCCCTAGAGGGGGGGGGCAGCCCCAGCATTTT
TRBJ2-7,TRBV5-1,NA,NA,CASRDNSYEQYF,TGCGCCAGCCGGGACAACTCCTACGAGCAGTACTTC
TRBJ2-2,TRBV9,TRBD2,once,CASSVVGSGSHTGELFF,TGTGCCAGCAGCGTAGTGGGTAGCGGGAGCCACACCGGGGAGCTGTTTTTT
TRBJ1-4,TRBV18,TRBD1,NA,CASSPLQGATNEKLFF,TGTGCCAGCTCACCACTGCAGGGGGCAACTAATGAAAAACTGTTTTTT
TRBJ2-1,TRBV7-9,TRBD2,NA,CASSPETLAGGLNNEQFF,TGTGCCAGCAGCCCAGAGACACTAGCGGGGGGGCTTAACAATGAGCAGTTCTTC
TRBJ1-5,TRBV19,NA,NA,CASAHLGAQPQHF,TGTGCCAGTGCTCATCTCGGGGCCCAGCCCCAGCATTTT
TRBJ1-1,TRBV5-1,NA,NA,CASSPGGAKNTEAFF,TGCGCCAGCAGCCCGGGGGGGGCCAAAAACACTGAAGCTTTCTTT
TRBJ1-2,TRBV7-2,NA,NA,CASSLPGRSGGYTF,TGTGCCAGCAGCTTACCGGGTCGATCGGGAGGCTACACCTTC
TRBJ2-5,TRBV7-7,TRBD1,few,CASSLGGGQGAETQYF,TGTGCCAGCAGCTTAGGAGGGGGACAGGGGGCCGAGACCCAGTACTTC
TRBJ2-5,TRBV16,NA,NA,CASSLYRETQYF,TGTGCCAGCAGCCTATATAGAGAGACCCAGTACTTC
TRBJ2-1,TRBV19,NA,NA,CASHGGYNEQFF,TGTGCCAGTCATGGGGGATATAATGAGCAGTTCTTC
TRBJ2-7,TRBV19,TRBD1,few,CASSPGQVSYEQYF,TGTGCCAGTAGCCCGGGACAGGTCTCCTACGAGCAGTACTTC
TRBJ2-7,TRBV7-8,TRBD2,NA,CASSLGAGASYEQYF,TGTGCCAGCAGCTTAGGAGCGGGGGCCTCCTACGAGCAGTACTTC
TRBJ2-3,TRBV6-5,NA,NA,CASSSASTQYF,TGTGCCAGCAGTTCGGCGAGTACGCAGTATTTT
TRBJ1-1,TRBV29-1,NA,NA,CSAQLFWGAFF,TGCAGCGCCCAGCTATTCTGGGGGGCTTTCTTT
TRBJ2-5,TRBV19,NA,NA,CASSIGGARQETQYF,TGTGCCAGTAGTATAGGGGGGGCCAGGCAAGAGACCCAGTACTTC
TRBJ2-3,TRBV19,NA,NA,CASSMGAISTDTQYF,TGTGCCAGTAGTATGGGGGCCATCAGCACAGATACGCAGTATTTT
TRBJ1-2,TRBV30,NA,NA,CAWSTHMTSPGGGYTF,TGTGCCTGGAGTACACACATGACCTCACCCGGGGGGGGCTACACCTTC
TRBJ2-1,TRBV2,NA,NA,CASSFLDSYNEQFF,TGTGCCAGCAGTTTCCTTGACAGCTACAATGAGCAGTTCTTC
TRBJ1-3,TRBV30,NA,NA,CAWGFLSGTPGNTIYF,TGTGCCTGGGGATTCCTTTCGGGGACACCAGGAAACACCATATATTTT
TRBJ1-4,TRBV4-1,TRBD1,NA,CASSPEGTGGEKLFF,TGCGCCAGCAGCCCTGAAGGGACAGGGGGTGAAAAACTGTTTTTT
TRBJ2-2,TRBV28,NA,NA,CASRSGTGASGELFF,TGTGCCAGCAGATCCGGGACGGGAGCATCCGGGGAGCTGTTTTTT
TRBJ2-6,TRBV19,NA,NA,CASSIPLRHSGANVLTF,TGTGCCAGTAGTATCCCCCTTCGACATTCTGGGGCCAACGTCCTGACTTTC
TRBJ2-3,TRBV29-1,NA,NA,CSADLGDTDTQYF,TGCAGCGCAGATCTGGGGGACACAGATACGCAGTATTTT
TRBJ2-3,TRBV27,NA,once,CASSGLGDTQYF,TGTGCCAGCAGCGGCCTGGGAGATACGCAGTATTTT
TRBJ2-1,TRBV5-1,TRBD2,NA,CASSLELAGGREQFF,TGCGCCAGCAGCTTGGAACTAGCGGGAGGGCGTGAGCAGTTCTTC
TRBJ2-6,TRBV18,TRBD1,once,CASSPPSGQGFSGANVLTF,TGTGCCAGCTCACCACCGTCTGGACAGGGCTTCTCTGGGGCCAACGTCCTGACTTTC
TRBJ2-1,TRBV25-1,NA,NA,CASGPPNNEQFF,TGTGCCAGCGGGCCCCCAAACAATGAGCAGTTCTTC
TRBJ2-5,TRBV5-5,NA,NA,CASSLTGYGTQYF,TGTGCCAGCAGCTTGACGGGATATGGGACCCAGTACTTC
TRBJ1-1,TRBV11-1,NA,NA,CASSLGYGPNTEAFF,TGTGCCAGCAGCTTAGGATACGGACCGAACACTGAAGCTTTCTTT
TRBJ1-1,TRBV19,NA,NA,CASRIAGLNTEAFF,TGTGCCTCCCGCATCGCAGGGCTGAACACTGAAGCTTTCTTT
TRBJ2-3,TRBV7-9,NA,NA,CASSSTLSVADTQYF,TGTGCCAGCAGCTCCACCCTATCGGTGGCAGATACGCAGTATTTT